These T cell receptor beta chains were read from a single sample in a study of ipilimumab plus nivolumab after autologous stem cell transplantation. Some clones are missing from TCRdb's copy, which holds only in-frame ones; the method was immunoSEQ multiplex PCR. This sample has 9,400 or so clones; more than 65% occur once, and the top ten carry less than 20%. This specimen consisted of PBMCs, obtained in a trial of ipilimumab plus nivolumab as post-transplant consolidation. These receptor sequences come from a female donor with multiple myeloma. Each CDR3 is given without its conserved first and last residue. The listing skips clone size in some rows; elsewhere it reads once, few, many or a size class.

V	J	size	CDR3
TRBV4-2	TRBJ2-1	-	ASSLGRGEGEQF
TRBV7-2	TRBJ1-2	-	ASSSRDVRAGYT
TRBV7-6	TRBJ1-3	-	ASSRPVTGNGNTIY
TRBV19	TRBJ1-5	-	ASSIQANQPQH
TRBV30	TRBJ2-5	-	AWDGGETQY
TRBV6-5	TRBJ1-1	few	ASSPDRGWGAF
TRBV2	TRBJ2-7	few	ASKSGPSPEQY
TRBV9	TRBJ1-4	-	ASSVSGQGRGLGEKLF
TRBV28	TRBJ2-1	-	ASSLGRSGGISYNEQF
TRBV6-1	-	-	ASSDGTGAHEQY
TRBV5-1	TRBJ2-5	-	ASSLAGAGFQETQY
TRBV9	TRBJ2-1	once	ASNLGAGGPNEQF
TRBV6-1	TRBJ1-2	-	ASSEAADRSYGYT
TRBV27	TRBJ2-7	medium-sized	ASSHPSGEQY
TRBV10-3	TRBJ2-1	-	AITRGRDRTLNEQF
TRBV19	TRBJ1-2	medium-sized	ASNSQPGGYGYT
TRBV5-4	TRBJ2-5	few	ASSLSAGRKTQY
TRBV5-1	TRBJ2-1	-	ASSVASGRADEQF
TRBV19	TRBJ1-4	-	ASRLGTSGGVGSEKLF
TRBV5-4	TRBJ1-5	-	ASSHSPAGGKGNQPQH
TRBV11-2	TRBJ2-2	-	ASSLVGVHTGELF
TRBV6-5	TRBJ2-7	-	ASSRTSGHEQY
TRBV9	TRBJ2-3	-	ASSVGLANTDTQY
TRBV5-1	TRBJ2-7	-	ASSYYEGYGRETYEQY
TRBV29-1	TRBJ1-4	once	SVVGLGEKLF
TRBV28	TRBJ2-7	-	ASSPTTVASYEQY
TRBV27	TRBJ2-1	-	ARRLGGGSGREQF
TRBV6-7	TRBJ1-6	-	ASTFTQTESSYNSPLH
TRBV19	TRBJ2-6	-	ASSPPPDSGANVLT
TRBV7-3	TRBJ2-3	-	ASSLDTGREADTQY
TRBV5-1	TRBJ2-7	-	ASSLWGEYPYEQY
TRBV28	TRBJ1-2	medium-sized	ASTPPRGPLT
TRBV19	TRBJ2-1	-	ASSIWDSGDNEQF
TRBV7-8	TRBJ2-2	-	ASSLRPTGTSGTVWELF
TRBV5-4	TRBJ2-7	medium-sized	ASSSGLAYYEQY
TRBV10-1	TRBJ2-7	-	ASSDSRGLSEQY
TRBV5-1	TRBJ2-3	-	ASSLDGGATDTQY